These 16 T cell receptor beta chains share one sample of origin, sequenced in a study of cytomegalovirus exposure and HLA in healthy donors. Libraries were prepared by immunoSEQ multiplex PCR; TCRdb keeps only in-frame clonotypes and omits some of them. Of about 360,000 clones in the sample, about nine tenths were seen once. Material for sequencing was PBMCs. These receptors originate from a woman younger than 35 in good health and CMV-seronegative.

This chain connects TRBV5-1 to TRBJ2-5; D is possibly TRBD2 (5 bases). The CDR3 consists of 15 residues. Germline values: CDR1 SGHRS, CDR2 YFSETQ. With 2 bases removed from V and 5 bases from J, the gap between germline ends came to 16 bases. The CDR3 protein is CASSLNSGGGETQYF. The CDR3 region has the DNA TGCGCCAGCAGCTTAAACAGTGGAGGTGGGGAGACCCAGTACTTC.

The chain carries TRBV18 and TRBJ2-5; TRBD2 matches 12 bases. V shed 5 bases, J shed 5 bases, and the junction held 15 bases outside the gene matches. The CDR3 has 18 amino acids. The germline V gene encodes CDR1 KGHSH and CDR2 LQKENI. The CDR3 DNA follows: TGTGCCAGCTCATCCCTGGGGATGACTAGCGGGGGTCGGGAGACCCAGTACTTC. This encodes CASSSLGMTSGGRETQYF.

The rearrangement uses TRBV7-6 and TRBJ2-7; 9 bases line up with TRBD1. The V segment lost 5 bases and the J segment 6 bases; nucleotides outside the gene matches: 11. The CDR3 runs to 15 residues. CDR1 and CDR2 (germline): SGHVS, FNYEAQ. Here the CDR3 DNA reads TGTGCCAGCAGCCCCGGGACAGGGCCGTTTGGCGAGCAGTACTTC. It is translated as CASSPGTGPFGEQYF.

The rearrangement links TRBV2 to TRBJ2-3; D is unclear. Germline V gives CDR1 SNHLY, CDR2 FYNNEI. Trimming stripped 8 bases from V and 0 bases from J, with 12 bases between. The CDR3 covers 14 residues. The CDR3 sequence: CASRMTPSTDTQYF. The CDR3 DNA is TGTGCCAGCCGAATGACACCCAGCACAGATACGCAGTATTTT.

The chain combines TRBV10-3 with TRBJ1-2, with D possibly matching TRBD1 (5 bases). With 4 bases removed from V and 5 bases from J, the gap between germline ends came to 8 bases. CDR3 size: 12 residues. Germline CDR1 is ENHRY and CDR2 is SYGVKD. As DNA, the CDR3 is TGTGCCATCAGTGGACAGACATATGGCTACACCTTC. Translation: CAISGQTYGYTF.

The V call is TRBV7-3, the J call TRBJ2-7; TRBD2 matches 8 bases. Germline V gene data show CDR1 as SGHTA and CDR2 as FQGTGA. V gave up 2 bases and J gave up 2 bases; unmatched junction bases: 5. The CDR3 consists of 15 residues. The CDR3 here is CASSLWTGGPYEQYF. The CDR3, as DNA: TGTGCCAGCAGCTTATGGACGGGAGGGCCCTACGAGCAGTACTTC.

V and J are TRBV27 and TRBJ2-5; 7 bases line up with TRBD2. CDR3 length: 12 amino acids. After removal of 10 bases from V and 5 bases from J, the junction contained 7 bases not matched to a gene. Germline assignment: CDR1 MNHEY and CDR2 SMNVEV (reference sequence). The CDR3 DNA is TGTGCCACCTCACGGGGAGGGGAGACCCAGTACTTC. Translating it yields CATSRGGETQYF.

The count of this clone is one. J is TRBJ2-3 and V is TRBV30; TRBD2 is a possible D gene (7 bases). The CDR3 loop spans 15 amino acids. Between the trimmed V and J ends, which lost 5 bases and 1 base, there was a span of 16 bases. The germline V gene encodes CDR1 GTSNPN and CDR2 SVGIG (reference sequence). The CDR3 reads CAWAWGRERTDTQYF. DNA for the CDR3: TGTGCCTGGGCTTGGGGGCGGGAGCGCACAGATACGCAGTATTTT.

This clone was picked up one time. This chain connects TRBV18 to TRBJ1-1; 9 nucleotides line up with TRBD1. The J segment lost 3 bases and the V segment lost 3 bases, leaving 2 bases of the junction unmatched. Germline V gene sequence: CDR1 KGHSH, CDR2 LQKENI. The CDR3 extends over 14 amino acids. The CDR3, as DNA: TGTGCCAGCTCACCCAGACAGGGGGACACTGAAGCTTTCTTT. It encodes CASSPRQGDTEAFF. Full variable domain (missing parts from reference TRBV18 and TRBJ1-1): NAGVMQNPRHLVRRRGQEARLRCSPMKGHSHVYWYRQLPEEGLKFMVYLQKENIIDESGMPKERFSAEFPKEGPSILRIQQVVRGDSAAYFCASSPRQGDTEAFFGQGTRLTVV.

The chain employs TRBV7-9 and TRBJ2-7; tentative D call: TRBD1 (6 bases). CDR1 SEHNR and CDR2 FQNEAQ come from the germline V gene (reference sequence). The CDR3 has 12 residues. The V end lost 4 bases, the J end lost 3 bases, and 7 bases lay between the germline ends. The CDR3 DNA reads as TGTGCCAGCAGCTCACAGGGCTACGAGCAGTACTTC. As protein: CASSSQGYEQYF.

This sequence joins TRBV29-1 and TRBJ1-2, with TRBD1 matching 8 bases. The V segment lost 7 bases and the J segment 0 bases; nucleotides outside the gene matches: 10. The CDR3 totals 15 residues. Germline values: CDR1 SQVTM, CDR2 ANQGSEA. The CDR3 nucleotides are TGCAGCGCCCTGACAGGGGCTAACGCTAACTATGGCTACACCTTC. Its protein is CSALTGANANYGYTF.

The CDR3 DNA sequence: TGTGCCAGCGGCCGGGACAGGGGGAATGGCTACACCTTC. Its translation is CASGRDRGNGYTF. The V and J genes are TRBV27 and TRBJ1-2; 11 bases map to TRBD1. The trim removed 8 bases at V and 6 bases at J, leaving 5 bases unmatched. Germline assignment: CDR1 MNHEY and CDR2 SMNVEV (reference sequence). There are 13 residues in the CDR3.

In nucleotides, the CDR3 is TGTGCCTGGAGCAAGACAGGGGGCACTGAAGCTTTCTTT. Its translation: CAWSKTGGTEAFF. J is TRBJ1-1 and V is TRBV30, with TRBD1 identical over 9 bases. Germline V gene lookup returns CDR1 GTSNPN and CDR2 SVGIG (reference sequence). This CDR3 contains 13 residues. Trimming took 3 bases from V and 4 from J; bases not matched to a gene: 3.

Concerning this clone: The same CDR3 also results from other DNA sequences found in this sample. CDR3 bases: TGTGCCAGCAGCGTAGGAGGGACAGGGTCCTACGAGCAGTACTTC. It codes for CASSVGGTGSYEQYF. V and J are TRBV9 and TRBJ2-7; 9 bases are shared with TRBD1. CDR3 length: 15 amino acids. V shed 0 bases, J shed 1 base, and the junction held 2 bases outside the gene matches. Germline V gene data show CDR1 as SGDLS and CDR2 as YYNGEE.

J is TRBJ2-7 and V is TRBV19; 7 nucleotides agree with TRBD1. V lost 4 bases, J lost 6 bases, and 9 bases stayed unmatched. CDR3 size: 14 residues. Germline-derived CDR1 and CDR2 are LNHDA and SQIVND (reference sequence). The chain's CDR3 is CASSTSGGRGEQYF. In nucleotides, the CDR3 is TGTGCCAGTAGTACTTCAGGGGGAAGGGGCGAGCAGTACTTC.

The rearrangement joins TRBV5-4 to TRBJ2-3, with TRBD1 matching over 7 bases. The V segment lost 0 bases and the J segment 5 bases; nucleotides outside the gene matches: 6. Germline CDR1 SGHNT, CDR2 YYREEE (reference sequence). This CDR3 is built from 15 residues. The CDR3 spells CASSLARGQEDTQYF. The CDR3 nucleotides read TGTGCCAGCAGCTTGGCGAGGGGGCAAGAAGATACGCAGTATTTT.